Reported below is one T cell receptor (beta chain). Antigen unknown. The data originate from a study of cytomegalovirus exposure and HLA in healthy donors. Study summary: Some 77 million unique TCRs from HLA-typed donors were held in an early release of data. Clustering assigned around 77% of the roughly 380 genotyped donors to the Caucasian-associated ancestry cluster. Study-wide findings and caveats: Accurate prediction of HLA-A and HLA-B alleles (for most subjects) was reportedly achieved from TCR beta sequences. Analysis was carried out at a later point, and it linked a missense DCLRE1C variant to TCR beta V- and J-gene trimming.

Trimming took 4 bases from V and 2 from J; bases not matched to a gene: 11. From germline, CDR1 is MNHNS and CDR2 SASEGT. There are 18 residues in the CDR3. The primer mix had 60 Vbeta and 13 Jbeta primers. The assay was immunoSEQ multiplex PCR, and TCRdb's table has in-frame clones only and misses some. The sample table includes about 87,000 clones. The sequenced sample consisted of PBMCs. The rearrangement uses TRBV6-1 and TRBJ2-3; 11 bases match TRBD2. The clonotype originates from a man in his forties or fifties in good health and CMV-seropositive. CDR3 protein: CASSGSPGLAGSTDTQYF. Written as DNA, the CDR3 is TGTGCCAGCAGTGGAAGCCCCGGACTAGCGGGCTCCACAGATACGCAGTATTTT.